The following is a T cell receptor beta chain sequence with its context. Sequenced by immunoSEQ multiplex PCR; TCRdb stores in-frame clones only, minus some. This table holds roughly 200,000 clones, 70% to 90% found once. These data are taken from a study of blood T cell repertoires in COVID-19. Study background: The United States, Italy and Spain provided the acute and convalescent COVID-19 samples. PBMCs, B-cell-depleted T cells, or T cells provided the cDNA or gDNA that made up the material.

Cohorts were assigned according to the clinical history that participants reported. Recovered status applied to Cohort 3 donors who had two consecutive negative PCRs. It also applied to those with clearance or with symptom resolution. The CDR3 has 15 amino acids. Source material: PBMCs or T cells enriched from blood (not recorded which). This chain uses TRBV21-1 with TRBJ1-3; TRBD1, the D gene given by the table, was not confirmed from the DNA. TRBV21-1 is flagged as a pseudogene. This receptor was identified in a man younger than 45 who had recovered from COVID-19. The CDR3 coding sequence is TGTGCCAGCCTGAAGAGGGACAGCTCTGGAAACACCATATATTTT. Protein: CASLKRDSSGNTIYF.